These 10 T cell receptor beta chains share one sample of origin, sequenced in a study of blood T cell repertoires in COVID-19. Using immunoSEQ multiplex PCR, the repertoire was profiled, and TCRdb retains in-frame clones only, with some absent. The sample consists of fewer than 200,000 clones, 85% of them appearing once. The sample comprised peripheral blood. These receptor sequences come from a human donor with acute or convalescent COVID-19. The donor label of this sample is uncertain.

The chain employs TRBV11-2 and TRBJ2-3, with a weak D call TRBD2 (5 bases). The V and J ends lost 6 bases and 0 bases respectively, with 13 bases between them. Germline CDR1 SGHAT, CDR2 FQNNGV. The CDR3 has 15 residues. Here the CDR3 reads CASSWKTGSTDTQYF. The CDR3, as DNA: TGTGCCAGCAGTTGGAAAACGGGGAGCACAGATACGCAGTATTTT.

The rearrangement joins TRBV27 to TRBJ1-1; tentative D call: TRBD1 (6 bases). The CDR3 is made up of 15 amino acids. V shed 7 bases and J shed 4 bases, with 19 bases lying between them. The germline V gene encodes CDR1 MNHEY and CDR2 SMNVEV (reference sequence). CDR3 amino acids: CASIAIGGPGTEAFF. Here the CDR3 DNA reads TGTGCCAGCATCGCGATAGGGGGACCGGGCACTGAAGCTTTCTTT.

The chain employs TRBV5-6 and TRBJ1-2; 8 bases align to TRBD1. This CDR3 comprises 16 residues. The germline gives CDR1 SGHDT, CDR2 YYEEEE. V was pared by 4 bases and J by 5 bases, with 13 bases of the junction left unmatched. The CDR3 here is CASSGLTTGGPYGYTF. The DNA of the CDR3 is TGTGCCAGCAGCGGACTGACTACAGGGGGGCCTTATGGCTACACCTTC.

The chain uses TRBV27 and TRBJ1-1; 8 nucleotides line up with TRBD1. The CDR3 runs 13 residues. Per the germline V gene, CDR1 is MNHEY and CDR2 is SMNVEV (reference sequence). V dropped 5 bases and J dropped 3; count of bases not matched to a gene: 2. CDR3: CASSLQGDTEAFF. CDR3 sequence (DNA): TGTGCCAGCAGTCTACAGGGGGACACTGAAGCTTTCTTT.

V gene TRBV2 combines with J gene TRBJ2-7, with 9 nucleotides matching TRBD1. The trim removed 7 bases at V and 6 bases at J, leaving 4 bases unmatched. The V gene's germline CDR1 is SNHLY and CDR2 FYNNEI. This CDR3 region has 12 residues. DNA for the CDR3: TGTGCCAGCACCATGACAGGGGGCGAGCAGTACTTC. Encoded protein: CASTMTGGEQYF.

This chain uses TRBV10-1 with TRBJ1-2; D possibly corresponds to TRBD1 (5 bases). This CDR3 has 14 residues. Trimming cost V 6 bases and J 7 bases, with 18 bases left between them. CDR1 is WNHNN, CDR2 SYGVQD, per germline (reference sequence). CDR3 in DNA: TGCGCCAGCAGGGGGGTCCGGGAGCTAGGTGGCTACACCTTC. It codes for CASRGVRELGGYTF.

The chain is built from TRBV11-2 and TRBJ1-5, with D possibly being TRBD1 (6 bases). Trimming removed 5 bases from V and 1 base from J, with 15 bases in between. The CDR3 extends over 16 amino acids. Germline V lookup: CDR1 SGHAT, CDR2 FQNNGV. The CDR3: CASSEWGPGSNQPQHF. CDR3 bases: TGTGCCAGCAGCGAATGGGGGCCAGGGAGCAATCAGCCCCAGCATTTT.

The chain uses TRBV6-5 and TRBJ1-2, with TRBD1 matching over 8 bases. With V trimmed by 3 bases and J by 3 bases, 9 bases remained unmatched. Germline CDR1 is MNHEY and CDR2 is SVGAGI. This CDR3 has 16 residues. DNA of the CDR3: TGTGCCAGCAGTTATTCCCCGGACAGGGCCTACTATGGCTACACCTTC. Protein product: CASSYSPDRAYYGYTF.

CDR3 region: CASSSPGWARQGSYGYTF. CDR3 bases: TGTGCCAGCAGTTCCCCTGGATGGGCTCGACAGGGTAGTTATGGCTACACCTTC. This rearrangement joins TRBV28 to TRBJ1-2; 7 bases line up with TRBD1. V trimming: 4 bases; J trimming: 5 bases; junction bases outside the gene matches: 19. Germline V lookup: CDR1 MDHEN, CDR2 SYDVKM. This CDR3 is 18 amino acids long.

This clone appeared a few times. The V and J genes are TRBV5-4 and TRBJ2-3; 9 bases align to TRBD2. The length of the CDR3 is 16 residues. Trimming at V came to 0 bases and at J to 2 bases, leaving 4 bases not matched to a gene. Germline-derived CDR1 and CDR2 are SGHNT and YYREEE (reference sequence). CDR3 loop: CASSLVGGGATDTQYF. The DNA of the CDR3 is TGTGCCAGCAGCTTGGTGGGCGGGGGGGCCACAGATACGCAGTATTTT.